The 5 T cell receptor beta chains presented below share a single source sample, sequenced in a study of a mutant IDH1 vaccine in newly diagnosed glioma. These receptors lack a known antigen. Produced via immunoSEQ multiplex PCR; TCRdb's table is partial and in-frame only. This table holds about 56,000 clones, 80% to 90% found once. Time point noted: week 5, during vaccination. Topical imiquimod accompanied each vaccine dose, which consisted of 300 ug of mutant IDH1 20-mer peptide. Sequenced material: PBMCs, taken from a glioma patient whose treatment included an IDH1 peptide vaccine. The receptors originated from a woman aged 40 to 50 with glioma.

V gene TRBV19 combines with J gene TRBJ1-4; 10 positions agree with TRBD1. Germline values: CDR1 LNHDA, CDR2 SQIVND (reference sequence). CDR3 length equals 15 residues. The V and J ends lost 5 bases and 6 bases, in that order; junction bases with no gene match: 6. Here the CDR3 reads CASSSWTGGYEKLFF. Written as DNA, the CDR3 is TGTGCCAGTAGTTCCTGGACAGGGGGATATGAAAAACTGTTTTTT. The entire variable domain, with the rest obtained from reference TRBV19 and TRBJ1-4, is as follows: DGGITQSPKYLFRKEGQNVTLSCEQNLNHDAMYWYRQDPGQGLRLIYYSQIVNDFQKGDIAEGYSVSREKKESFPLTVTSAQKNPTAFYLCASSSWTGGYEKLFFGSGTQLSVL.

V is TRBV6-6 and J is TRBJ2-5; 11 bases fit TRBD2. This CDR3 comprises 15 residues. The V and J ends lost 6 bases and 4 bases, in that order; junction bases with no gene match: 7. CDR1 and CDR2 from the germline V gene are MNHNY and SVGAGI (reference sequence). CDR3 region: CASRNSGGAGETQYF. CDR3 nucleotide sequence: TGTGCCAGCAGGAATAGCGGGGGGGCCGGAGAGACCCAGTACTTC.

This clone has just one count. The rearrangement links TRBV5-1 to TRBJ2-1; D is tentatively TRBD1 or TRBD2 (6 bases each). This CDR3 is built from 15 residues. Germline assignment: CDR1 SGHRS and CDR2 YFSETQ. V shed 0 bases and J shed 8 bases, with 15 bases lying between them. The CDR3 nucleotides read TGCGCCAGCAGCTTGGAGGGACTGGGGGGCGATGAGCAGTTCTTC. It specifies CASSLEGLGGDEQFF.

The V call is TRBV7-6, the J call TRBJ2-5; D is unresolved. Trimming took 5 bases from V and 0 from J, leaving 10 bases between them. CDR3 length: 14 amino acids. Looked up from germline, CDR1 is SGHVS and CDR2 is FNYEAQ. The CDR3 sequence is CASSIGPNQETQYF. The DNA of the CDR3 is TGTGCCAGCAGCATCGGGCCGAACCAAGAGACCCAGTACTTC.

V usage is TRBV5-6 and J usage is TRBJ1-2; 7 bases match TRBD1. Germline CDR1 is SGHDT and CDR2 is YYEEEE. Losses at the gene ends were 2 bases for V and 6 bases for J; bases not matched to a gene: 4. The length of the CDR3 is 13 residues. In nucleotides, the CDR3 is TGTGCCAGCAGCTTCCGGGACAGAGATGGCTACACCTTC. Translated: CASSFRDRDGYTF.